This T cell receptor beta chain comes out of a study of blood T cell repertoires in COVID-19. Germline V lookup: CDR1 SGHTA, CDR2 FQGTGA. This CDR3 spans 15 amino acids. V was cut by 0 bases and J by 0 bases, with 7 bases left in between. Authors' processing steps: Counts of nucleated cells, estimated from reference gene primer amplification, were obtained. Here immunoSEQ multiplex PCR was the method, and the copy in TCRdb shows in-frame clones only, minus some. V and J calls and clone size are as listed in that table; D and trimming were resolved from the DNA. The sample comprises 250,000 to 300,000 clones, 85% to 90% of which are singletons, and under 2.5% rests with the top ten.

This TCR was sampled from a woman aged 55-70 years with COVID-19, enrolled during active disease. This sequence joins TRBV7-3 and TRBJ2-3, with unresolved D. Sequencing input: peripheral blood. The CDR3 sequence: CASSLTYSSTDTQYF. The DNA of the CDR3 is TGTGCCAGCAGCTTAACGTACTCTAGCACAGATACGCAGTATTTT.